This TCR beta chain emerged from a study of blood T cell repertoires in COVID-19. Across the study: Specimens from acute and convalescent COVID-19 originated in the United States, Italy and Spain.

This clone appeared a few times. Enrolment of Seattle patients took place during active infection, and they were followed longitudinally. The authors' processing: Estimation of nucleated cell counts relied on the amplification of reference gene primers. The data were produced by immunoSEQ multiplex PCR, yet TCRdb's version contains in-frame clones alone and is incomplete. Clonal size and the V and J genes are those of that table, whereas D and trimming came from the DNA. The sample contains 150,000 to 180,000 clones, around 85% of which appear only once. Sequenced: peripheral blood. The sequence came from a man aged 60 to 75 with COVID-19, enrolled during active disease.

CDR3 coding DNA: TGTGCCAGCAGCTCGGACTCAGACCGGCAGCCCCAGCATTTT. Its translation is CASSSDSDRQPQHF. V and J are TRBV7-8 and TRBJ1-5; D gene unclear. This CDR3 contains 14 residues. Trimming cost V 4 bases and J 7 bases, with 14 bases left between them. Germline V gene sequence: CDR1 SGHVS, CDR2 FQNEAQ.